This T cell receptor (beta chain) was identified during a study of blood T cell repertoires in COVID-19. Study overall: T cells, B-cell-depleted T cells, or PBMCs provided the cDNA or gDNA that served as material.

The repertoire was sequenced with immunoSEQ multiplex PCR; TCRdb's copy has only in-frame clones and lacks some. The table includes under 450,000 clones, around 87% detected once. This CDR3 is built from 13 residues. Per the germline V gene, CDR1 is LNHDA and CDR2 is SQIVND (reference sequence). Trimming removed 3 bases at V and 4 bases at J, with 10 bases between. Recovered Cohort 3 donors showed two negative PCRs, clearance, or symptom resolution. Regarding this clone: Other DNA sequences from this sample encode an identical CDR3 as well.

The receptor was derived from a man aged 25 to 40 who had recovered from COVID-19. This sequence joins TRBV19 and TRBJ2-7; perhaps TRBD2 as D (6 bases). The source material was PBMCs or T cells enriched from blood (not recorded which). Here the CDR3 reads CASSIGRGYEQYF. DNA of the CDR3: TGTGCCAGTAGTATCGGACGGGGGTACGAGCAGTACTTC.